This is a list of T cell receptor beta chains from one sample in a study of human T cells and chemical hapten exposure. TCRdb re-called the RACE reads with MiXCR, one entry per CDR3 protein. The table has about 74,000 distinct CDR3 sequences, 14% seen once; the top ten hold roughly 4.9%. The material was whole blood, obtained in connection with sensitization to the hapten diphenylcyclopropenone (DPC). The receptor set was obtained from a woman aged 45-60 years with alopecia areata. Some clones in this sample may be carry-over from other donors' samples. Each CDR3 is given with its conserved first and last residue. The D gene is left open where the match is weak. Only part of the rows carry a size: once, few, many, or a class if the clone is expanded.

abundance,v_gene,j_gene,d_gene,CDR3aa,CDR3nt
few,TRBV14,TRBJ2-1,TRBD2,CASSKISGTSFHNEQFF,TGTGCCAGCAGCAAAATCTCCGGGACTAGCTTCCACAATGAGCAGTTCTTC
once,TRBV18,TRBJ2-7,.,CASSPRRSYEQYF,TGTGCCAGCTCACCAAGAAGGTCCTACGAGCAGTACTTC
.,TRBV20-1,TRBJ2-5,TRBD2,CSATGTSGSRETQYF,TGCAGTGCTACCGGGACTAGCGGGAGCCGCGAGACCCAGTACTTC
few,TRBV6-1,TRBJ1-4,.,CASSAKPGREKLFF,TGTGCCAGCAGTGCAAAGCCGGGACGTGAAAAACTGTTTTTT
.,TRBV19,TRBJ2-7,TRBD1,CASAHSTGTGRDEQYF,TGTGCCAGTGCCCACTCAACCGGGACAGGGCGGGACGAGCAGTACTTC
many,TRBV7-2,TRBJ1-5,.,CASSASPTGGGWNQPQHF,TGTGCCAGCAGCGCGAGTCCTACAGGAGGGGGTTGGAATCAGCCCCAGCATTTT
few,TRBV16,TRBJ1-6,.,CASSQSRKNSPLHF,TGTGCCAGCAGCCAATCCAGGAAAAATTCACCCCTCCACTTT
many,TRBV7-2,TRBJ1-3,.,CASSLATGLSGNTIYF,TGTGCCAGCAGCTTAGCGACAGGACTCTCTGGAAACACCATATATTTT
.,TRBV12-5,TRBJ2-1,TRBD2,CASGLAGLARMLEQFF,TGTGCTAGTGGTTTGGCCGGACTAGCGAGAATGCTTGAGCAGTTCTTC
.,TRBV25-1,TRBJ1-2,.,CASSTKGASGYGYTF,TGTGCCAGCAGTACAAAAGGTGCGTCAGGCTATGGCTACACCTTC
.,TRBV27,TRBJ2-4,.,CASSLYPPLEGGRNIQYF,TGTGCCAGCAGTTTATACCCCCCTCTGGAGGGGGGGAGAAACATTCAGTACTTC
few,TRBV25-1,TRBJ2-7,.,CASKRGTTYEQYF,TGTGCCAGCAAACGAGGGACCACCTACGAGCAGTACTTC
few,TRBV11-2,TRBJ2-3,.,CASSLLKRPDTQYF,TGTGCCAGCAGCTTATTGAAGCGCCCAGATACGCAGTATTTT
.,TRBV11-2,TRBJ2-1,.,CASSLDLLNDEQFF,TGTGCCAGCAGCTTAGATTTGCTCAACGATGAGCAGTTCTTC
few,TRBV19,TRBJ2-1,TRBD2,CASSATGGSSYNEQFF,TGTGCCAGTAGTGCCACCGGGGGGAGCTCCTACAATGAGCAGTTCTTC
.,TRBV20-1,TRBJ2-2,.,CSARRSSGTGELFF,TGCAGTGCTAGACGGTCCTCTGGCACCGGGGAGCTGTTTTTT
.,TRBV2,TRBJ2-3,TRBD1,CASSLRTGRTDTQYF,TGTGCCAGCAGTTTGAGGACAGGCCGCACAGATACGCAGTATTTT
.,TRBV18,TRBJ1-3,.,CASLQTGKVPGNTIYF,TGTGCCAGCTTACAAACCGGGAAGGTCCCTGGAAACACCATATATTTT
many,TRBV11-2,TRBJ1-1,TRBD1,CASRGTGNTEAFF,TGTGCCAGCAGGGGGACAGGGAACACTGAAGCTTTCTTT
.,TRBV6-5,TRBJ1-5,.,CASSQRDQPQHF,TGTGCCAGCAGTCAACGGGATCAGCCCCAGCATTTT
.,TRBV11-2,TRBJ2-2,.,CASSLGAANTGELFF,TGTGCCAGCAGCTTAGGTGCAGCGAACACCGGGGAGCTGTTTTTT
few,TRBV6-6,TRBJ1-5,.,CASSYSGVNQPQHF,TGTGCCAGCAGTTACTCAGGGGTCAATCAGCCCCAGCATTTT
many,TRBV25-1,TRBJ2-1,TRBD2,CASSDLAGGPGRNEQFF,TGTGCCAGCAGTGACCTAGCGGGAGGGCCGGGGCGCAATGAGCAGTTCTTC
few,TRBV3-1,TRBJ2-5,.,CASSQGGTETQYF,TGTGCCAGCAGCCAAGGAGGTACAGAGACCCAGTACTTC
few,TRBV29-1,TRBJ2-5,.,CSVAWGTGETQYF,TGCAGCGTTGCTTGGGGAACCGGGGAGACCCAGTACTTC
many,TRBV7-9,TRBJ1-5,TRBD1,CASSLTQGAQPQHF,TGTGCCAGCAGCTTAACACAGGGGGCTCAGCCCCAGCATTTT
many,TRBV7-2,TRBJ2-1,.,CASSRVNEQFF,TGTGCCAGCAGCCGCGTGAATGAGCAGTTCTTC
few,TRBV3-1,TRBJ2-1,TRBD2,CASSVPSGRVGNEQFF,TGTGCCAGCAGCGTCCCTAGCGGGAGGGTGGGCAATGAGCAGTTCTTC
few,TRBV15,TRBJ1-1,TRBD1,CATSSEPGQGRTEAFF,TGTGCCACCAGCAGCGAACCGGGACAGGGGAGGACTGAAGCTTTCTTT
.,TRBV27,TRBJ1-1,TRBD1,CASSFLQGEAFF,TGTGCCAGCAGTTTTCTACAGGGGGAAGCTTTCTTT
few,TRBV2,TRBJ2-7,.,CASRRGGDYEQYF,TGTGCCAGCAGGAGGGGCGGAGACTACGAGCAGTACTTC
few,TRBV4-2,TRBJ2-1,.,CASSQKLGAEQFF,TGTGCCAGCAGCCAGAAACTAGGGGCGGAGCAGTTCTTC
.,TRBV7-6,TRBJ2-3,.,CASSVNRARHTDTQYF,TGTGCCAGCAGCGTGAACAGGGCTCGCCACACAGATACGCAGTATTTT
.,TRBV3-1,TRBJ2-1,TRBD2,CASSLTGLAGSRFF,TGTGCCAGCAGCCTAACGGGACTAGCGGGATCCCGGTTCTTC
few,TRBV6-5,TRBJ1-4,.,CASSYAGGRNEKLFF,TGTGCCAGCAGTTACGCGGGGGGAAGAAATGAAAAACTGTTTTTT
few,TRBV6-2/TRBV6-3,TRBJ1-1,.,CASSYNSDTEAFF,TGTGCCAGCAGTTATAACTCTGACACTGAAGCTTTCTTT
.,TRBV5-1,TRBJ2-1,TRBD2,CASSMSGNSYNEQFF,TGCGCCAGCAGCATGAGCGGGAACTCCTACAATGAGCAGTTCTTC
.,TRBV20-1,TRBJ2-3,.,CSASVIMGADTQYF,TGCAGTGCTAGTGTCATCATGGGGGCAGATACGCAGTATTTT
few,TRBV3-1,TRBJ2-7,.,CASEGHTSYEQYF,TGTGCCAGCGAGGGCCATACCTCCTACGAGCAGTACTTC
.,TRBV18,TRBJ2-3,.,CASSPPKGATDTQYF,TGTGCCAGCTCACCACCGAAGGGAGCGACAGATACGCAGTATTTT
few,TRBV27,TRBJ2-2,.,CASSSGTRGPGELFF,TGTGCCAGCAGTTCCGGGACAAGGGGTCCCGGGGAGCTGTTTTTT
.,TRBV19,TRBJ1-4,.,CASSRSATNEKLFF,TGTGCCAGTAGTAGGTCGGCAACTAATGAAAAACTGTTTTTT
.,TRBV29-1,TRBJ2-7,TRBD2,CRDRLADSYEQYF,TGCAGGGATAGACTAGCGGACTCCTACGAGCAGTACTTC
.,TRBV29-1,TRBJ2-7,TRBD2,CSVRTSAYEQYF,TGCAGCGTAAGGACTAGCGCCTACGAGCAGTACTTC
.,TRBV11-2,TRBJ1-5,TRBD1,CASSSYRGRLGNQPQHF,TGTGCCAGCAGCTCCTACAGGGGGCGATTGGGCAATCAGCCCCAGCATTTT